The T cell receptor (beta chain) under discussion was sequenced for a study of T cell responses to AZD1222 COVID-19 vaccine. Measured with immunoSEQ multiplex PCR; TCRdb has only the in-frame clones, and not every one. The table includes tens of thousands of clones, approximately 83% detected once. Trimming took 4 bases from V and 3 from J, leaving 17 bases between them. The CDR3 loop spans 15 amino acids. The V gene's germline CDR1 is SGHRS and CDR2 YFSETQ. This clone was found a few times. Here the sequenced sample was peripheral blood, taken 28 days after the second AZD1222 dose. The sequence came from an adult who received the AZD1222 COVID-19 vaccine. The rearrangement uses TRBV5-1 and TRBJ2-7; tentatively, D is TRBD2 (6 bases). The CDR3 region has the DNA TGCGCCAGCAGCGCCCGGAGGGGAACTAACTACGAGCAGTACTTC. Its translation is CASSARRGTNYEQYF.